This T cell receptor (beta chain) comes out of a study of radiotherapy plus CTLA-4 blockade in lung cancer. Profiling relied on immunoSEQ multiplex PCR, and the TCRdb table lists in-frame clones only, not all of them. Altogether about 95,000 clones are present, more than 75% being singletons, with the ten largest covering around 3.6%. The CDR3 has 13 amino acids. CDR1 and CDR2 (germline): MDHEN, SYDVKM. V lost 7 bases to trimming and J lost 5 bases; unmatched junction nucleotides: 4. The sample consisted of peripheral blood, taken from a patient treated with radiotherapy plus ipilimumab. The source is a human donor with non-small cell lung cancer who had a partial response to radiotherapy plus ipilimumab. The chain is built from TRBV28 and TRBJ2-2; 7 bases match TRBD2. The CDR3 protein is CASIELATGELFF. Written as DNA, the CDR3 is TGTGCCAGCATCGAACTAGCGACCGGGGAGCTGTTTTTT.